This entry describes one T cell receptor beta chain. Its antigen is not known. This entry is derived from a study of OX40 agonist ivuxolimab in advanced cancers. Study-level results: Normalized expansion of T-cell clones was also low for some nonresponders. CD8+ T cells averaged more expanded clones than CD4+.

Baseline, cycle 4 day 1, and cycle 7 day 1 were the blood sampling points. Only in-frame clones appear in the TCRdb table, and some are missing; sequencing was by immunoSEQ multiplex PCR. In the table there are about 91,000 clones, more than 75% of which are singletons. Germline values: CDR1 SNHLY, CDR2 FYNNEI. The V gene end was trimmed by 7 bases and the J gene end by 4 bases; junction bases not matched to a gene: 7. The CDR3 contains 14 residues. Sequencing was performed on CD4+ or CD8+ T cells sorted from blood, taken in a trial of the OX40 agonist ivuxolimab. The V gene is TRBV2, the J gene TRBJ1-1, with 9 bases fitting TRBD1. The clonotype was recovered from an adult with an advanced solid tumor such as melanoma, head and neck, liver or kidney cancer. CDR3 amino acids: CASTITGGGTEAFF. The DNA for the CDR3 is TGTGCCAGCACTATCACAGGGGGCGGCACTGAAGCTTTCTTT.